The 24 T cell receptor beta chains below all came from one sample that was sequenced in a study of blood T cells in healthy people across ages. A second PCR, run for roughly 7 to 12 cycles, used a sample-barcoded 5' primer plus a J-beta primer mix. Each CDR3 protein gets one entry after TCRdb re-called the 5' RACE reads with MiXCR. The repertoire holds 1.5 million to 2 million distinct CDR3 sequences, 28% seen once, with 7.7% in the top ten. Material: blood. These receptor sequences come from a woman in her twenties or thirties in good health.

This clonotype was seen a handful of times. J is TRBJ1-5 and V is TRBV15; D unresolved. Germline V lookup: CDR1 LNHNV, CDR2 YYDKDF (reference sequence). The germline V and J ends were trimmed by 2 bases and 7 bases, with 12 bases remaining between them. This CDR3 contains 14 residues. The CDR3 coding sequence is TGTGCCACCAGCAGATCCGCCGGAAGGCAGCCCCAGCATTTT. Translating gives CATSRSAGRQPQHF.

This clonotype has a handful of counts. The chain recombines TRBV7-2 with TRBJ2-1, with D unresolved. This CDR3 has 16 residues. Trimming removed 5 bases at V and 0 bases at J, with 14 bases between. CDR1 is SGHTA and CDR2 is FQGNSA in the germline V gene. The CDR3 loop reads CASSPYKGSSYNEQFF. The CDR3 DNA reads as TGTGCCAGCAGCCCCTATAAGGGCAGCTCCTACAATGAGCAGTTCTTC.

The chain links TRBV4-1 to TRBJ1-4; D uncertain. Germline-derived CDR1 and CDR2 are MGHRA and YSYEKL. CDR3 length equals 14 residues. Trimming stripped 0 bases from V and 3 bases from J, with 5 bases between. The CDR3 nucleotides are TGCGCCAGCAGCCAAGAAAGGTCTAATGAAAAACTGTTTTTT. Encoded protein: CASSQERSNEKLFF.

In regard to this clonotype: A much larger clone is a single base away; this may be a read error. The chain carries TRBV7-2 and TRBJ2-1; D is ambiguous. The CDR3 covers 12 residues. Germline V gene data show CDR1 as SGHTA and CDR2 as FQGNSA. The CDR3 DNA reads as TGTGTCAGCAGCCCCTTCGGCGACACGCCGTTCTTC. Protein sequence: CVSSPFGDTPFF.

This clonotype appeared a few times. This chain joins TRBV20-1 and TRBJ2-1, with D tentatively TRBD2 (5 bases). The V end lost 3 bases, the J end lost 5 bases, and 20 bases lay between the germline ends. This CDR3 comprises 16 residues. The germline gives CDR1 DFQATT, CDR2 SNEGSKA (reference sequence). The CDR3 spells CSASGADGLRDNEQFF. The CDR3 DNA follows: TGCAGTGCTAGTGGTGCTGATGGGCTGCGGGACAATGAGCAGTTCTTC.

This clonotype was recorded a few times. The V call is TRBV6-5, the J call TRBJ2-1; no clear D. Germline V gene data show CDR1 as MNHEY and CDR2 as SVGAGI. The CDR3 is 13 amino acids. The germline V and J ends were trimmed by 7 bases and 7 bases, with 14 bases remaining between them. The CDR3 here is CASTRSNQNEQFF. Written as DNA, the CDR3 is TGTGCCAGCACCCGGTCAAATCAGAATGAGCAGTTCTTC.

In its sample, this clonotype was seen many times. The CDR3 loop is CSVEDRSYEQYF. CDR3 in DNA: TGCAGCGTTGAGGACAGATCCTACGAGCAGTACTTC. The J gene is TRBJ2-7, the V gene TRBV29-1, with D tentatively TRBD1 (6 bases). V lost 3 bases and J lost 1, with 7 bases in between. From germline, CDR1 is SQVTM and CDR2 ANQGSEA. This CDR3 has 12 amino acids.

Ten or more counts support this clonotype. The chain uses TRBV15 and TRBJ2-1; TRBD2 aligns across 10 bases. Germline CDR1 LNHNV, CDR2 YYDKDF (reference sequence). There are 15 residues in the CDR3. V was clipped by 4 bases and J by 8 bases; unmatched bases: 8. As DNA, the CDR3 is TGTGCCACCAGCACCCCTAGCGGGAGAAACTATGAGCAGTTCTTC. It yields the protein CATSTPSGRNYEQFF.

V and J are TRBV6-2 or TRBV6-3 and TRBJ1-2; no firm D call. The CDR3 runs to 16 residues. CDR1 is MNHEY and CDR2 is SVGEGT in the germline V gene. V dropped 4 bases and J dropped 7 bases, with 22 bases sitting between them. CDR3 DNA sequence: TGTGCCAGCAGTTTCCTGGGTCGGACCCAAGGACGTGGCTACACCTTC. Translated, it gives CASSFLGRTQGRGYTF.

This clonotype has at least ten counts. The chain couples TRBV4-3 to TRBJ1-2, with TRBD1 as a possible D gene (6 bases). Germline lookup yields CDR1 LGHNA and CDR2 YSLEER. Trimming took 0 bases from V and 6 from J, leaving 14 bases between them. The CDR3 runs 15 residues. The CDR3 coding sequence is TGCGCCAGCAGCCAAGATCGGCAGGGGAACGATGGCTACACCTTC. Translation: CASSQDRQGNDGYTF.

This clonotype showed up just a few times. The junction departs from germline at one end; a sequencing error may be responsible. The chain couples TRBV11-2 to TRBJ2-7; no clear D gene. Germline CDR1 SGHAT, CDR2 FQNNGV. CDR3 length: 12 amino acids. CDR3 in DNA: TGTGCCGGCAGCTTAGTGGACTACGAGCAGTACTTC. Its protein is CAGSLVDYEQYF.

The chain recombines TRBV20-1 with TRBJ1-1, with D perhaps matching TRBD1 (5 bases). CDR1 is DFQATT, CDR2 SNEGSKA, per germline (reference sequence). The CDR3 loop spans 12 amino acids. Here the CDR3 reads CRVLRVATEAFF. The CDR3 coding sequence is TGCAGGGTTCTCAGGGTAGCCACTGAAGCTTTCTTT.

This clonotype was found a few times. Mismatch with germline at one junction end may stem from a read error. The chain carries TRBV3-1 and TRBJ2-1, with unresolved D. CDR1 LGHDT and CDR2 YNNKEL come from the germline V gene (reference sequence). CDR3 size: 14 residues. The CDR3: CASSQGSSSNEQFF. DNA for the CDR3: TGTGCCAGCAGCCAGGGTAGCTCCTCCAATGAGCAGTTCTTC.

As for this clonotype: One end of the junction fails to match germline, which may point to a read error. CDR3 DNA: TGTGCCGGCAGCCAACCAAGTGCGTCCTACGAGCAGTACTTC. Translating gives CAGSQPSASYEQYF. This chain uses TRBV3-1 with TRBJ2-7, with D uncertain. This CDR3 has 14 amino acids. Looked up from germline, CDR1 is LGHDT and CDR2 is YNNKEL (reference sequence).

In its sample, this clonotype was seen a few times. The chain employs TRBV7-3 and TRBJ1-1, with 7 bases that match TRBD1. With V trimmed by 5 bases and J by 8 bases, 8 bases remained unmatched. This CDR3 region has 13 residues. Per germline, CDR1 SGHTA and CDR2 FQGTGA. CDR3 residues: CASSHLLQGEAFF. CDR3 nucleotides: TGTGCCAGCAGCCATCTATTACAGGGGGAAGCTTTCTTT. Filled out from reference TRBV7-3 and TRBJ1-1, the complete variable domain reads GAGVSQTPSNKVTEKGKYVELRCDPISGHTALYWYRQSLGQGPEFLIYFQGTGAADDSGLPNDRFFAVRPEGSVSTLKIQRTERGDSAVYLCASSHLLQGEAFFGQGTRLTVV.

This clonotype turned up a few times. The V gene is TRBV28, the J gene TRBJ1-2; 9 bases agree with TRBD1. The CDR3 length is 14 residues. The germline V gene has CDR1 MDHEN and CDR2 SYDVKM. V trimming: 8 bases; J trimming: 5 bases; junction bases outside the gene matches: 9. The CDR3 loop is CASGGGTGKYGYTF. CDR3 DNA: TGTGCCAGCGGAGGGGGGACAGGGAAATATGGCTACACCTTC.

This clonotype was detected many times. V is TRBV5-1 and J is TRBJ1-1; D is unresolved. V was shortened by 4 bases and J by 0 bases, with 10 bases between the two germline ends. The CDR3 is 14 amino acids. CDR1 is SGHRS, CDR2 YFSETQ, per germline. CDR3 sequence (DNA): TGCGCCAGCAGCCCCGGTCCCATGAACACTGAAGCTTTCTTT. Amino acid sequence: CASSPGPMNTEAFF. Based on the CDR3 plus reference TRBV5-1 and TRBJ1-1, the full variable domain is KAGVTQTPRYLIKTRGQQVTLSCSPISGHRSVSWYQQTPGQGLQFLFEYFSETQRNKGNFPGRFSGRQFSNSRSEMNVSTLELGDSALYLCASSPGPMNTEAFFGQGTRLTVV.

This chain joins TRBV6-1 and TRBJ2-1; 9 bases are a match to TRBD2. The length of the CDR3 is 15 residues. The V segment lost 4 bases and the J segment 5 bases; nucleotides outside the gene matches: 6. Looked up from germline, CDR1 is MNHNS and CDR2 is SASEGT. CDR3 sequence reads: CASSVRLAVNNEQFF. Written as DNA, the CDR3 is TGTGCCAGCAGTGTGAGACTAGCGGTAAACAATGAGCAGTTCTTC.

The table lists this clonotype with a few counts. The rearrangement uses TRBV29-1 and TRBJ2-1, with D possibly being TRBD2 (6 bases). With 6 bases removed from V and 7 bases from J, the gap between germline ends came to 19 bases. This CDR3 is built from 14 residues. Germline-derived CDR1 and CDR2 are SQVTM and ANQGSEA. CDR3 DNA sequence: TGCAGCGTGGTTGGCTATGGCGGGGCTAATGAGCAGTTCTTC. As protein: CSVVGYGGANEQFF.

The CDR3 nucleotides read TGTGCCAGCAGCGGACAAGGGACCTCTTCGGGGGTGAGCACTGAAGCTTTCTTT. It codes for CASSGQGTSSGVSTEAFF. This chain links TRBV9 with TRBJ1-1; the D gene is possibly TRBD1 (5 bases). The V gene lost 3 bases and the J gene lost 4 bases, with 25 bases spanning the gap. Germline V gene lookup returns CDR1 SGDLS and CDR2 YYNGEE. The CDR3 is 18 amino acids. Based on the CDR3 plus reference TRBV9 and TRBJ1-1, the full variable domain is DSGVTQTPKHLITATGQRVTLRCSPRSGDLSVYWYQQSLDQGLQFLIQYYNGEERAKGNILERFSAQQFPDLHSELNLSSLELGDSALYFCASSGQGTSSGVSTEAFFGQGTRLTVV.

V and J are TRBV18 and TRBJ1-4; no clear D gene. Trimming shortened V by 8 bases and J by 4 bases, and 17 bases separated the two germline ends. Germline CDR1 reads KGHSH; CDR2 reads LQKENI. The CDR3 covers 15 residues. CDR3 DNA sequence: TGTGCCAGCCCCCCATTTTACGGAGATAATGAAAAACTGTTTTTT. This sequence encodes CASPPFYGDNEKLFF.

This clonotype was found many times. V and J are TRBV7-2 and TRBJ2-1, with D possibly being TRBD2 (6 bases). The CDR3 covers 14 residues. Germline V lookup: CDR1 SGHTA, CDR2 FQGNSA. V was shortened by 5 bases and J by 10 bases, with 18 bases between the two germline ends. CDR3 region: CASSAQNSGSEQFF. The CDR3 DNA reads TGTGCCAGCAGCGCCCAAAACAGCGGGTCGGAGCAGTTCTTC.

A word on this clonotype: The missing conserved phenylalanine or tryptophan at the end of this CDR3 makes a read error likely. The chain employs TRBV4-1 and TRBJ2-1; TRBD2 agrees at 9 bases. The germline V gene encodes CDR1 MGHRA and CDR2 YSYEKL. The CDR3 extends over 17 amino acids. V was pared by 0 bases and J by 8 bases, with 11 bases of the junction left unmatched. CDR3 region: CASSQEGRRRGGHEQFS. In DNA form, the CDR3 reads TGCGCCAGCAGCCAAGAAGGGCGGCGGCGGGGGGGACATGAGCAGTTCTCC.

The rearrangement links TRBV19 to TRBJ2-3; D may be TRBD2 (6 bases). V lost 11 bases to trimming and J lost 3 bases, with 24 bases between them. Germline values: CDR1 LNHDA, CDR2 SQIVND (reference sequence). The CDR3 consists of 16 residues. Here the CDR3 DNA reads TGTGCCGGGGGACTTAGACCAGGCTGGTTTACAGATACGCAGTATTTT. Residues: CAGGLRPGWFTDTQYF.